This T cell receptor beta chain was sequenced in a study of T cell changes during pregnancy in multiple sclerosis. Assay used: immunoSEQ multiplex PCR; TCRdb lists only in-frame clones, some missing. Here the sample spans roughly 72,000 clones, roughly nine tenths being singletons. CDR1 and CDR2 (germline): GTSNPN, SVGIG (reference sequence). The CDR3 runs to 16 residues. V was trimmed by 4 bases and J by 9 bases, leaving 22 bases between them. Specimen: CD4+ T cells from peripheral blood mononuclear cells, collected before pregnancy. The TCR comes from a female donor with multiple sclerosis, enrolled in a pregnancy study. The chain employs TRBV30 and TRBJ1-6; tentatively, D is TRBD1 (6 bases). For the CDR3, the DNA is TGTGCCTGGACTCCTAGGGGGACATTCAATAGTTCACCCCTCCACTTT. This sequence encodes CAWTPRGTFNSSPLHF. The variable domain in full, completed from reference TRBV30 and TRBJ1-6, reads SQTIHQWPATLVQPVGSPLSLECTVEGTSNPNLYWYRQAAGRGLQLLFYSVGIGQISSEVPQNLSASRPQDRQFILSSKKLLLSDSGFYLCAWTPRGTFNSSPLHFGNGTRLTVT.